The present TCR beta chain was sequenced within a study of identical twins. TCRdb reprocessed the 5' RACE reads via MiXCR and lists one record per CDR3 protein. In the table there are some 500,000 distinct CDR3 sequences, approximately 22% of which are singletons. A note on this clonotype: Its antigen is still unknown.

Overall study results and limits: Cord blood beta clonotypes present at high abundance carried fewer insertions; no such pattern appeared in memory repertoires.

The V and J ends lost 4 bases and 5 bases respectively, with 14 bases between them. This CDR3 is built from 14 residues. Per the germline V gene, CDR1 is ENHRY and CDR2 is SYGVKD. This same sample was also taken into another study, of T cells expressing NK-cell markers. From that study: Among the eight sequenced donors, seven tested HCMV-seropositive and one tested seronegative. Among CD8+ T cells from six donors, dominant NKG2C+ clonotypes accounted for roughly 1.0-7.0%.

Sequencing was carried out using CD4+ T cells sorted from blood. This chain connects TRBV10-3 to TRBJ2-5, with unresolved D. This receptor was taken from a woman between 18 and 29 years old in good health. This CDR3 reads CAISGRQLGETQYF. For the CDR3, the DNA is TGTGCCATCAGTGGGCGGCAGCTCGGGGAGACCCAGTACTTC.